These 6 T cell receptor beta chains originate from one sample sequenced in a study of spatial heterogeneity in lung cancer. TCRdb reprocessed the 5' RACE reads with MiXCR, giving one entry per CDR3 protein. The sample gives roughly 70,000 distinct CDR3 sequences, approximately 9% of which show up once; approximately 2% is in the top ten. Time point meaning: blood at routine non-recurrence follow-up after resection. The sample consisted of PBMCs, taken at follow-up. The receptor set was obtained from a female donor with early-stage non-small cell lung cancer.

This clonotype was seen repeatedly, ten times or more. The chain combines TRBV6-6 with TRBJ2-2, with D unresolved. Germline V gene lookup returns CDR1 MNHNY and CDR2 SVGAGI (reference sequence). Trimming took off 2 bases at V and 2 bases at J, with 0 bases between the two ends. This CDR3 region has 12 residues. CDR3 amino acids: CASSYNTGELFF. The CDR3 DNA reads TGTGCCAGCAGTTACAACACCGGGGAGCTGTTTTTT.

The chain combines TRBV4-2 with TRBJ1-5; 8 nucleotides agree with TRBD1. The length of the CDR3 is 14 residues. V gave up 3 bases and J gave up 6 bases; unmatched junction bases: 4. Germline-derived CDR1 and CDR2 are LGHNA and YNFKEQ. The CDR3 coding sequence is TGTGCCAGCAGCCAGACAGGGGTAGCTCAGCCCCAGCATTTT. It codes for CASSQTGVAQPQHF.

This clonotype was observed many times. The V gene is TRBV10-1, the J gene TRBJ2-3, with a tentative D call TRBD2 (6 bases). The CDR3 has 14 residues. Trimming took off 7 bases at V and 0 bases at J, with 11 bases between the two ends. CDR1 and CDR2 from the germline V gene are WNHNN and SYGVQD (reference sequence). The DNA of the CDR3 is TGCGCCAGCAAGAGGACTACTAGCACAGATACGCAGTATTTT. Translating gives CASKRTTSTDTQYF.

CDR3 coding DNA: TGTGCCAGCACCCCCGGCTCCGCGGGCGGGAGTGAGACCCAGTACTTC. Protein sequence: CASTPGSAGGSETQYF. The rearrangement uses TRBV6-5 and TRBJ2-5; TRBD2 matches at 7 bases. Looked up from germline, CDR1 is MNHEY and CDR2 is SVGAGI. V lost 7 bases to trimming and J lost 5 bases; unmatched junction nucleotides: 16. The CDR3 has 16 amino acids.

Ten or more counts support this clonotype. At one end the junction does not follow the germline gene, possibly because of a read error. The chain employs TRBV7-7 and TRBJ2-5; tentatively, D is TRBD2 (7 bases). There are 13 residues in the CDR3. The germline CDR1 and CDR2 sequences are SSHAT and FNYEAQ (reference sequence). CDR3 loop: CASSPRGGGTQYF. For the CDR3, the DNA is TGTGCTAGCAGCCCGAGGGGAGGGGGGACCCAGTACTTC.

This clonotype was observed a few times. This chain links TRBV20-1 with TRBJ2-7, with a weak D call TRBD1 (6 bases). CDR1 is DFQATT and CDR2 is SNEGSKA in the germline V gene (reference sequence). V gave up 0 bases and J gave up 4 bases, with 13 bases separating them. This CDR3 is 14 amino acids long. The CDR3 sequence is CSARDPQGSYEQYF. For the CDR3, the DNA is TGCAGTGCTAGAGATCCTCAGGGGTCTTACGAGCAGTACTTC.